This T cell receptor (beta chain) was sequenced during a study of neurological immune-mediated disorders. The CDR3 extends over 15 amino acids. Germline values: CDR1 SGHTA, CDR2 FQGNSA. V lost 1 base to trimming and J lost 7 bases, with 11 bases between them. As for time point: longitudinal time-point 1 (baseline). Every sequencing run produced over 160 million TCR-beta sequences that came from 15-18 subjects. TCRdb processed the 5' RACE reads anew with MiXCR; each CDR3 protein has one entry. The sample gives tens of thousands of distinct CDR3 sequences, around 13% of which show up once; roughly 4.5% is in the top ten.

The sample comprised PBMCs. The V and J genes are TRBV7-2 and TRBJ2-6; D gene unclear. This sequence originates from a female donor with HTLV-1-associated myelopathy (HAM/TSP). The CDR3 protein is CASSLDRACANVLTF. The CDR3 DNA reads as TGTGCCAGCAGCTTAGATCGGGCTTGTGCCAACGTCCTGACTTTC.